This T cell receptor (beta chain) emerged from a study of shared clonotypes between healthy human individuals. Study observations and caveats: A generally larger estimated richness was seen in naive subsets than in memory subsets. Among donors, the sharing of clonotypes was expected to be influenced by sequencing depth. The researchers took only blood, and tissue repertoires probably look different.

The germline V gene has CDR1 MNHNY and CDR2 SVGAGI (reference sequence). The CDR3 totals 15 residues. The junction had 3 bases not matched to a gene; V was cut back by 2 bases and J by 2 bases. Using immunoSEQ multiplex PCR, the repertoire was profiled, and TCRdb retains in-frame clones only, with some absent. The sample comprises 950,000 to 1,300,000 clones, roughly 70% of which are singletons, and over 1.3% rests with the top ten. This clone occurred a few times. The antigen is undetermined. The sequence was obtained from a man between 18 and 35 years old in good health. This sequence joins TRBV6-6 and TRBJ2-7; 10 nucleotides agree with TRBD2. Sequenced material: memory CD4+ T cells sorted from blood. As for subset: CD45RA-negative fraction. CDR3 protein: CASSYRLAGPYEQYF. The CDR3 DNA sequence: TGTGCCAGCAGTTACCGACTAGCGGGCCCCTACGAGCAGTACTTC.